These 26 T cell receptor beta chains were all obtained from the same sample, sequenced in a study of shared clonotypes between healthy human individuals. Assay: immunoSEQ multiplex PCR; the TCRdb copy retains only in-frame clones and omits some. The sample yields fewer than 550,000 clones, over 75% seen once. Source material: PBMCs. The receptors shown here come from a middle-aged woman in good health. Some clones in this sample may be carry-over from other donors' samples.

J is TRBJ2-3 and V is TRBV4-1; 12 bases match TRBD2. With V trimmed by 3 bases and J by 8 bases, 6 bases remained unmatched. The CDR3 covers 15 residues. Germline assignment: CDR1 MGHRA and CDR2 YSYEKL. The CDR3 nucleotides read TGCGCCAGCAGCCAGCCGGGACTAGCGGGTCCTACGCAGTATTTT. Translation gives CASSQPGLAGPTQYF.

This clone was found once. V usage is TRBV6-1 and J usage is TRBJ1-2, with D possibly TRBD1 on 6 matching bases. Trimming cost V 7 bases and J 5 bases, with 14 bases left between them. Germline CDR1 MNHNS, CDR2 SASEGT. The CDR3 spans 13 residues. The CDR3 reads CASTPNQGYGYTF. The CDR3 DNA is TGTGCCAGCACCCCGAACCAGGGGTATGGCTACACCTTC.

The chain links TRBV11-2 to TRBJ2-1, with D maybe TRBD1 (6 bases). The germline V gene has CDR1 SGHAT and CDR2 FQNNGV. Trimming stripped 2 bases from V and 8 bases from J, with 7 bases between. The CDR3 is 12 residues long. The CDR3 sequence is CASSLNRDEQFF. Written as DNA, the CDR3 is TGTGCCAGCAGCTTAAACAGGGATGAGCAGTTCTTC. Variable domain in full (rest from reference TRBV11-2 and TRBJ2-1): EAGVAQSPRYKIIEKRQSVAFWCNPISGHATLYWYQQILGQGPKLLIQFQNNGVVDDSQLPKDRFSAERLKGVDSTLKIQPAKLEDSAVYLCASSLNRDEQFFGPGTRLTVL.

The V gene is TRBV18, the J gene TRBJ2-5; D is undetermined. The germline V and J ends were trimmed by 3 bases and 2 bases, with 4 bases remaining between them. Germline CDR1 KGHSH, CDR2 LQKENI. This CDR3 region has 12 residues. CDR3 protein: CASSPQQETQYF. The CDR3 region has the DNA TGTGCCAGCTCACCCCAACAAGAGACCCAGTACTTC.

This clone was picked up many times. The chain employs TRBV2 and TRBJ2-7, with a tentative D call TRBD2 (5 bases). This CDR3 has 13 amino acids. V was trimmed by 6 bases and J by 3 bases, leaving 12 bases between them. Per germline, CDR1 SNHLY and CDR2 FYNNEI. The CDR3 protein is CASSPLVDYEQYF. Written as DNA, the CDR3 is TGTGCCAGCAGCCCACTAGTTGACTACGAGCAGTACTTC. Combining the CDR3 with reference TRBV2 and TRBJ2-7 gives the whole variable domain EPEVTQTPSHQVTQMGQEVILRCVPISNHLYFYWYRQILGQKVEFLVSFYNNEISEKSEIFDDQFSVERPDGSNFTLKIRSTKLEDSAMYFCASSPLVDYEQYFGPGTRLTVT.

The rearrangement links TRBV27 to TRBJ2-6, with a possible D match to TRBD1 (5 bases). The CDR3 covers 20 residues. V was shortened by 5 bases and J by 1 base, with 24 bases between the two germline ends. Germline lookup yields CDR1 MNHEY and CDR2 SMNVEV (reference sequence). The CDR3 DNA reads TGTGCCAGCAGTACCCTGGGGCAGGGTGTCAGGGTATCTGGGGCCAACGTCCTGACTTTC. Its translation: CASSTLGQGVRVSGANVLTF.

CDR3 sequence reads: CATSRDRWASLTSEQFF. CDR3 sequence (DNA): TGTGCCACCAGCAGAGATCGGTGGGCTAGCCTAACTTCTGAGCAGTTCTTC. This chain joins TRBV15 and TRBJ2-1, with D possibly matching TRBD2 (5 bases). The V gene lost 0 bases and the J gene lost 9 bases, with 21 bases spanning the gap. CDR1 is LNHNV and CDR2 is YYDKDF in the germline V gene (reference sequence). This CDR3 spans 17 amino acids.

Comment on this clone: A far larger clone is one nucleotide away, so this likely arose from a read error. Other DNA sequences in the same sample also yield this CDR3. The rearrangement links TRBV18 to TRBJ1-3; a possible D gene is TRBD1 (5 bases). CDR1 is KGHSH, CDR2 LQKENI, per germline. This CDR3 has 14 residues. The CDR3 nucleotides read TGCGCCAGCTCACCACTAGACAGCAGAAACACCATATATTTT. It codes for CASSPLDSRNTIYF. Together with reference TRBV18 and TRBJ1-3, the CDR3 gives the full variable domain: NAGVMQNPRHLVRRRGQEARLRCSPMKGHSHVYWYRQLPEEGLKFMVYLQKENIIDESGMPKERFSAEFPKEGPSILRIQQVVRGDSAAYFCASSPLDSRNTIYFGEGSWLTVV.

J is TRBJ2-3 and V is TRBV19; D call uncertain. This CDR3 has 14 residues. CDR1 is LNHDA, CDR2 SQIVND, per germline (reference sequence). The ends were cut back, 4 bases at V and 0 bases at J, with 8 bases in the middle. CDR3 in amino acids: CASSSRPSTDTQYF. CDR3 DNA sequence: TGTGCCAGTAGTAGCAGGCCCAGCACAGATACGCAGTATTTT. Complete variable domain (other parts from reference TRBV19 and TRBJ2-3): DGGITQSPKYLFRKEGQNVTLSCEQNLNHDAMYWYRQDPGQGLRLIYYSQIVNDFQKGDIAEGYSVSREKKESFPLTVTSAQKNPTAFYLCASSSRPSTDTQYFGPGTRLTVL.

This clone is a singleton in its sample. The rearrangement links TRBV6-5 to TRBJ1-2; the D gene is possibly TRBD1 (5 bases). V lost 2 bases and J 8 bases, leaving 12 bases between the germline ends. CDR1 MNHEY and CDR2 SVGAGI come from the germline V gene. This CDR3 is 13 amino acids long. CDR3 nucleotide sequence: TGTGCCAGCAGTTACCAGGGTGAAGGCGGCTACACCTTC. The encoded protein is CASSYQGEGGYTF.

The chain joins TRBV5-1 to TRBJ1-1; TRBD1 is a possible D gene (5 bases). V shed 6 bases and J shed 1 base, with 13 bases lying between them. CDR1 and CDR2 (germline): SGHRS, YFSETQ. The CDR3 is 14 residues long. CDR3 in DNA: TGCGCCAGCAAACGGGAGGGGCAGAACACTGAAGCTTTCTTT. Protein sequence: CASKREGQNTEAFF.

V gene TRBV19 combines with J gene TRBJ2-1; 10 positions match TRBD2. This CDR3 is 15 amino acids long. From germline, CDR1 is LNHDA and CDR2 SQIVND (reference sequence). Trimming at V came to 1 base and at J to 9 bases, leaving 6 bases not matched to a gene. CDR3 region: CASSIASGRAVEQFF. The CDR3 DNA reads TGTGCCAGTAGTATAGCCAGCGGGAGGGCCGTTGAGCAGTTCTTC. The full variable domain, its missing parts supplied by reference TRBV19 and TRBJ2-1, is DGGITQSPKYLFRKEGQNVTLSCEQNLNHDAMYWYRQDPGQGLRLIYYSQIVNDFQKGDIAEGYSVSREKKESFPLTVTSAQKNPTAFYLCASSIASGRAVEQFFGPGTRLTVL.

The CDR3 nucleotides are TGCAGCGTTGCGGGGTTTCACGAGCAGTACTTC. Translated: CSVAGFHEQYF. The V and J genes are TRBV29-1 and TRBJ2-7; TRBD2 is a possible D gene (5 bases). Trimming cost V 4 bases and J 5 bases, with 9 bases left between them. The germline gives CDR1 SQVTM, CDR2 ANQGSEA. CDR3 length: 11 amino acids.

The chain employs TRBV7-2 and TRBJ2-1; D is ambiguous. Germline CDR1 SGHTA, CDR2 FQGNSA. V dropped 5 bases and J dropped 6 bases, with 8 bases sitting between them. This CDR3 spans 12 amino acids. The chain's CDR3 is CASSPVGNEQFF. As DNA, the CDR3 is TGTGCCAGCAGCCCAGTGGGCAATGAGCAGTTCTTC.

This clone has only a few counts. A much larger clone differs from this one at a single base, so this may be a read error. The CDR3 coding sequence is TGTGCCAGCAGCCCGGGCTACGAGCAGTACTTC. Protein: CASSPGYEQYF. The chain couples TRBV7-8 to TRBJ2-7; D gene ambiguous. Trimming pared 5 bases from V and 3 bases from J, leaving 5 bases between. There are 11 residues in the CDR3. Per the germline V gene, CDR1 is SGHVS and CDR2 is FQNEAQ.

This chain uses TRBV5-8 with TRBJ1-5; D not resolved. Trimming took off 0 bases at V and 7 bases at J, with 8 bases between the two ends. CDR3 length: 13 amino acids. The germline V gene has CDR1 SGHTS and CDR2 YDEGEE. In nucleotides, the CDR3 is TGTGCCAGCAGCTTGGTAAAGGGACAGCCCCAGCATTTT. This codes for CASSLVKGQPQHF.

This clone was recorded once. The rearrangement uses TRBV18 and TRBJ2-7, with D perhaps TRBD1 (5 bases). V was trimmed by 3 bases and J by 0 bases, leaving 9 bases between them. The germline V gene encodes CDR1 KGHSH and CDR2 LQKENI. This CDR3 spans 14 amino acids. The CDR3 sequence: CASSPSQGSYEQYF. The DNA for the CDR3 is TGTGCCAGCTCACCCTCGCAGGGCTCCTACGAGCAGTACTTC.

This clone was counted only a few times. This chain links TRBV7-3 with TRBJ2-2; no clear D. Germline V gene data show CDR1 as SGHTA and CDR2 as FQGTGA. The CDR3 extends over 12 amino acids. Trimming shortened V by 3 bases and J by 6 bases, and 5 bases separated the two germline ends. The CDR3: CASSFGPGELFF. The CDR3 DNA follows: TGTGCCAGCAGCTTTGGGCCCGGGGAGCTGTTTTTT. Using reference TRBV7-3 and TRBJ2-2 for the parts outside the CDR3, the full variable domain is GAGVSQTPSNKVTEKGKYVELRCDPISGHTALYWYRQSLGQGPEFLIYFQGTGAADDSGLPNDRFFAVRPEGSVSTLKIQRTERGDSAVYLCASSFGPGELFFGEGSRLTVL.

Written as DNA, the CDR3 is TGTGCCAGCAGTGGCGGAGGGGCGGAAAGCACCGGGGAGCTGTTTTTT. It translates to CASSGGGAESTGELFF. V usage is TRBV28 and J usage is TRBJ2-2, with TRBD2 as a possible D gene (6 bases). CDR1 and CDR2 from the germline V gene are MDHEN and SYDVKM. With 5 bases removed from V and 4 bases from J, the gap between germline ends came to 17 bases. This CDR3 contains 16 residues.

By frequency in the sample, this clone is large. Additional DNA sequences in this sample encode the identical CDR3. The V gene is TRBV15, the J gene TRBJ2-7; no clear D. V was trimmed by 0 bases and J by 5 bases, leaving 5 bases between them. This CDR3 is built from 12 residues. Germline V gene sequence: CDR1 LNHNV, CDR2 YYDKDF (reference sequence). CDR3 region: CATSRDEDEQYF. CDR3 bases: TGTGCCACCAGCAGAGATGAGGACGAGCAGTACTTC. Variable domain in full (rest from reference TRBV15 and TRBJ2-7): DAMVIQNPRYQVTQFGKPVTLSCSQTLNHNVMYWYQQKSSQAPKLLFHYYDKDFNNEADTPDNFQSRRPNTSFCFLDIRSPGLGDTAMYLCATSRDEDEQYFGPGTRLTVT.

This clone was seen only once. The rearrangement uses TRBV5-6 and TRBJ2-2; D not resolved. The CDR3 totals 13 residues. From germline, CDR1 is SGHDT and CDR2 YYEEEE. The germline V and J ends were trimmed by 4 bases and 3 bases, with 7 bases remaining between them. CDR3 in amino acids: CASSRDYTGELFF. The DNA of the CDR3 is TGTGCCAGCAGCCGTGACTACACCGGGGAGCTGTTTTTT.

Note on this clone: Mismatch with germline at one junction end may stem from a read error. This chain uses TRBV7-7 with TRBJ2-7, with D possibly TRBD2 on 5 matching bases. CDR1 and CDR2 from the germline V gene are SSHAT and FNYEAQ (reference sequence). The CDR3 totals 15 residues. For the CDR3, the DNA is TGTGCTAGCAGCCCATCACTCCAGCACGGGAACGAGCAGTACTTC. It yields the protein CASSPSLQHGNEQYF.

CDR3 coding DNA: TGTGCCAGCAGTCAGACAGGGATCTATGGCTACACCTTC. It codes for CASSQTGIYGYTF. The chain employs TRBV6-5 and TRBJ1-2; 7 bases are a match to TRBD1. The CDR3 spans 13 residues. The germline V gene has CDR1 MNHEY and CDR2 SVGAGI. The J segment lost 4 bases and the V segment lost 5 bases, leaving 4 bases of the junction unmatched.

This clone occurred a few times. The rearrangement links TRBV28 to TRBJ2-7, with TRBD2 matching 7 bases. V shed 6 bases, J shed 6 bases, and the junction held 14 bases outside the gene matches. Germline loops: CDR1 MDHEN, CDR2 SYDVKM. This CDR3 has 15 residues. The CDR3 sequence: CASSYLSGPSGEQYF. For the CDR3, the DNA is TGTGCCAGCAGCTACCTTAGCGGGCCCTCCGGCGAGCAGTACTTC.

The rearrangement joins TRBV5-6 to TRBJ2-5; TRBD1 matches 8 bases. The CDR3 consists of 13 residues. J was trimmed by 5 bases and V by 4 bases; bases with no gene match: 4. Germline CDR1 is SGHDT and CDR2 is YYEEEE. The CDR3 protein is CASSGQGLETQYF. The CDR3 coding sequence is TGTGCCAGCAGCGGACAGGGTTTGGAGACCCAGTACTTC.

V usage is TRBV25-1 and J usage is TRBJ1-2, with TRBD1 matching over 7 bases. There are 13 residues in the CDR3. Germline V gene data show CDR1 as MGHDK and CDR2 as SYGVNS. The junction had 3 bases not matched to a gene; V was cut back by 6 bases and J by 2 bases. CDR3 protein: CASRGDRNYGYTF. For the CDR3, the DNA is TGTGCCAGCAGGGGGGACAGAAACTATGGCTACACCTTC.